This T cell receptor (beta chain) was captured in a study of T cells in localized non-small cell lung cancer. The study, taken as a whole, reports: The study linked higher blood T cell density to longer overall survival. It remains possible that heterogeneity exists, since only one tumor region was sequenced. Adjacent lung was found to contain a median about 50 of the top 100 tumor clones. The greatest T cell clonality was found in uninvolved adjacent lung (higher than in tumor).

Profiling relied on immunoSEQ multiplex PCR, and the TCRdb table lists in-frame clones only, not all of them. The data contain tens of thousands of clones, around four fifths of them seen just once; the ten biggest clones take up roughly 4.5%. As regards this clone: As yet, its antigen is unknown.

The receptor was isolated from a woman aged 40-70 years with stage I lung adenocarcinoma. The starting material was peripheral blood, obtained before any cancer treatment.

Here the CDR3 DNA reads TGTGCCAGCAGCTTAGGTACTAGCGGGGGGGCCAGTGAGCAGTTCTTC. Translating gives CASSLGTSGGASEQFF. The chain combines TRBV7-2 with TRBJ2-1, with TRBD2 matching 13 bases. CDR1 and CDR2 from the germline V gene are SGHTA and FQGNSA. CDR3 length equals 16 residues. Losses at the gene ends were 1 base for V and 9 bases for J; bases not matched to a gene: 6.